The rows below give T cell receptor beta chains drawn from one sample of a study of blood T cell repertoires in COVID-19. TCRdb keeps only in-frame clones here, not all; method: immunoSEQ multiplex PCR. The sample holds about 140,000 clones, 60% to 80% seen once. Sample: PBMCs or T cells enriched from blood (not recorded which). Source of these receptors: a woman aged 45 to 65 who had recovered from COVID-19. Each CDR3 is given with its conserved first and last residue. A D gene is named only where the DNA matches it firmly. Clone sizes are given selectively: once, few, many, or a class where the clone is expanded.

clone size	V gene	D gene	J gene	CDR3 DNA	CDR3 protein
NA	TRBV11-2	NA	TRBJ2-7	TGTGCCAGCAGCGCGCTAGGACAGACGGGTGGCTACGAGCAGTACTTC	CASSALGQTGGYEQYF
many	TRBV7-6	NA	TRBJ2-1	TGTGCCAGCAGCTTAGCTCCAGATCGGGGCAATGAGCAGTTCTTC	CASSLAPDRGNEQFF
NA	TRBV5-1	TRBD2	TRBJ2-2	TGCGCCAGCAGCAAACTAGCGGACTACACCGGGGAGCTGTTTTTT	CASSKLADYTGELFF
NA	TRBV28	TRBD1	TRBJ2-3	TGTGCCAGCAGGTCACGCCGGACAGGGGGGAATACGCAGTATTTT	CASRSRRTGGNTQYF
NA	TRBV27	NA	TRBJ1-2	TGTGCCAGCAGTTCAACAGGAGTTCAGGGCTACACCTTC	CASSSTGVQGYTF
NA	TRBV11-3	NA	TRBJ2-5	TGTGCCAGCAGCATAGGCGGGGCCGAACAAGAGACCCAGTACTTC	CASSIGGAEQETQYF
NA	TRBV6-5	NA	TRBJ2-7	TGTGCCAGCAGGGAGGACCCTCGCCACGAGCAGTACTTC	CASREDPRHEQYF
NA	TRBV6-1	NA	TRBJ1-1	TGTGCCAGCAGTGAGAGGATAGACGGCAACACTGAAGCTTTCTTT	CASSERIDGNTEAFF
NA	TRBV7-9	NA	TRBJ2-7	TGTGCCAGCAGTCGGGAAAAATCCTACGAGCAGTACTTC	CASSREKSYEQYF
few	TRBV2	NA	TRBJ1-1	TGTGCCAGCAGGGGGCAGGGGTACACTGAAGCTTTCTTT	CASRGQGYTEAFF
NA	TRBV18	TRBD1	TRBJ1-6	TGTGCCAGCTCCTACACGGGACAGCCGGATAAGGGGTCACCCCTCCACTTT	CASSYTGQPDKGSPLHF
NA	TRBV11-1	NA	TRBJ2-1	TGTGCCAGCAGCCTAGCCGGTCAGGGGATACATGAGCAGTTCTTC	CASSLAGQGIHEQFF
NA	TRBV4-2	NA	TRBJ1-6	TGTGCCAGCAGCAAAGACAATTCTAATTCACCCCTCCACTTT	CASSKDNSNSPLHF
NA	TRBV2	TRBD2	TRBJ2-2	TGTGCCAGCTCCCCCTTAGCGGGAGTAGGAACCGGGGAGCTGTTTTTT	CASSPLAGVGTGELFF
NA	TRBV3-1/TRBV3-2	NA	TRBJ2-7	TGTGCCAGCAGCCAATATAGCGGCTCTGAGCAGTACTTC	CASSQYSGSEQYF
NA	TRBV25-1	NA	TRBJ1-4	TGTGCCAGCAGTGAATGGGGACCCCGGGGGGAAAAACTGTTTTTT	CASSEWGPRGEKLFF
NA	TRBV11-2	TRBD2	TRBJ2-1	TGTGCCAGCAGCTCGACTAGCGGATACGATGAGCAGTTCTTC	CASSSTSGYDEQFF
few	TRBV7-3	TRBD2	TRBJ2-3	TGTGCCAGCAGCAGAAGCGGGGGGGCCCCCGGGTCAGATACGCAGTATTTT	CASSRSGGAPGSDTQYF
once	TRBV19	TRBD1	TRBJ1-1	TGTGCCAGTAGTCCGGACAGGCAGAACACTGAAGCTTTCTTT	CASSPDRQNTEAFF
NA	TRBV3-1/TRBV3-2	NA	TRBJ1-5	TGTGCCAGCAGCCAATACCAGGGGAATCAGCCCCAGCATTTT	CASSQYQGNQPQHF
NA	TRBV27	NA	TRBJ2-5	TGTGCCAGCAGTTCTCCTAGCGAGCCCTACGGGACCCAGTACTTC	CASSSPSEPYGTQYF
NA	TRBV12-3/TRBV12-4	NA	TRBJ2-7	TGTGCCAGCAGTTTACGGGGTGGAGGGCAGTACTTC	CASSLRGGGQYF
NA	TRBV27	NA	TRBJ2-2	TGTGCCAGCAGTTTGGTGATAGCGGCCAACACCGGGGAGCTGTTTTTT	CASSLVIAANTGELFF
NA	TRBV18	NA	TRBJ2-7	TGTGCCAGCTCCCTCGGAGATGGAAGCGCTTACGAGCAGTACTTC	CASSLGDGSAYEQYF
NA	TRBV29-1	NA	TRBJ2-7	TGCAGCGTTGGGACTAACTCCTACGAGCAGTACTTC	CSVGTNSYEQYF
many	TRBV2	NA	TRBJ2-7	TGTGCCAGCAGAATCCCCTTGTCGCTTGACAGCTCCTACGAGCAGTACTTC	CASRIPLSLDSSYEQYF
NA	TRBV5-4	TRBD2	TRBJ2-1	TGTGCCAGCAGCTCTCCGGGACTAGCGCATGAGCAGTTCTTC	CASSSPGLAHEQFF
NA	TRBV7-9	TRBD1	TRBJ1-2	TGTGCCAGCACTCCGGGACAGAGAAACTATGGCTACACCTTC	CASTPGQRNYGYTF
NA	TRBV7-2	NA	TRBJ2-1	TGTGCCAGCAGCTTAGGTGGCGGTCTTAATGAGCAGTTCTTC	CASSLGGGLNEQFF
few	TRBV3-1/TRBV3-2	NA	TRBJ2-7	TGTGCCAGCAGCCTTAGCGGAGAACTTTACGAGCAGTACTTC	CASSLSGELYEQYF
NA	TRBV3-1/TRBV3-2	NA	TRBJ1-5	TGTGCCAGCAGCCAAGGGAGGGGTCAGCCCCAGCATTTT	CASSQGRGQPQHF
NA	TRBV7-9	NA	TRBJ2-1	TGTGCCAGCAGCGCCTACCCCGGACTACTAAAAGTGTGGTTCTTC	CASSAYPGLLKVWFF
NA	TRBV6-5	NA	TRBJ2-6	TGTGCCAGCACCGTAATGGCCAACGTCCTGACTTTC	CASTVMANVLTF
few	TRBV27	NA	TRBJ1-2	TGTGCCAGCAGTTTATGGCCGGAGGATGGCTACACCTTC	CASSLWPEDGYTF
medium-sized	TRBV5-4	TRBD2	TRBJ2-2	TGTGCCAGCAGCTCCCAGACTAGCCGTATCGGGGAGCTGTTTTTT	CASSSQTSRIGELFF
NA	TRBV11-3	NA	TRBJ1-1	TGTGCCAGCAGCTTACACCTTGAGGAGAACACTGAAGCTTTCTTT	CASSLHLEENTEAFF
NA	TRBV2	NA	TRBJ2-7	TGTGCCAGCAGGAAGGGTGGGGCAGGGAACTACGAGCAGTACTTC	CASRKGGAGNYEQYF
NA	TRBV28	TRBD2	TRBJ2-5	TGTGCCAGCAGTTTCAGTCCTAGCGGGACTGAGACCCAGTACTTC	CASSFSPSGTETQYF
NA	TRBV4-1	NA	TRBJ2-7	TGCGCCAGCAGCCAGCCGATCCGGGACAGGACTAGGTACGAGCAGTACTTC	CASSQPIRDRTRYEQYF
NA	TRBV5-1	TRBD2	TRBJ2-2	TGCGCCAGCAGCTTGGGTCCTAGCGGGTCGAACACCGGGGAGCTGTTTTTT	CASSLGPSGSNTGELFF
NA	TRBV10-1	NA	TRBJ2-3	TGCGCCAGCAGTCGCTCGATAACAGGGATTTCGACGCAGTATTTT	CASSRSITGISTQYF
NA	TRBV7-9	NA	TRBJ1-5	TGTGCCAGCAGCTTCGCGGTGGAAGGGGCCCAGCATTTT	CASSFAVEGAQHF
once	TRBV4-1	TRBD2	TRBJ2-7	TGCGCCAGCAGCCAAGAACGTGGACTAGCGGGAGGACCCTACGAGCAGTACTTC	CASSQERGLAGGPYEQYF
NA	TRBV18	TRBD1	TRBJ2-6	TGTGCCAGCTCACAACTTACAGGGGTGGGGGCCAACGTCCTGACTTTC	CASSQLTGVGANVLTF
NA	TRBV11-2	NA	TRBJ1-2	TGTGCCAGCAGCCGGGGGGCGCAGGGCTACACCTTC	CASSRGAQGYTF
once	TRBV24-1	TRBD1	TRBJ2-3	TGTGCCACCAGTGAGGGGGACAGGTTCGGTACGCAGTATTTT	CATSEGDRFGTQYF
NA	TRBV5-5	NA	TRBJ2-1	TGTGCCAGCAGCTTGGATCTAGCGAGGTACAATGAGCAGTTCTTC	CASSLDLARYNEQFF
NA	TRBV9	NA	TRBJ2-1	TGTGCCAGCAGCCCCTTTAGCGTAAGCTCCTACAATGAGCAGTTCTTC	CASSPFSVSSYNEQFF
NA	TRBV4-1	TRBD1	TRBJ1-6	TGCGCCAGCAGCCAAGATACAGGGGTTAGGAATTCACCCCTCCACTTT	CASSQDTGVRNSPLHF
NA	TRBV2	TRBD2	TRBJ2-4	TGTGCCAGTGACAGCGGGGATGCCAAAAACATTCAGTACTTC	CASDSGDAKNIQYF
NA	TRBV18	NA	TRBJ1-1	TGTGCCAGCTCACCGAGAGGGGAGGCCTACACTGAAGCTTTCTTT	CASSPRGEAYTEAFF
NA	TRBV2	NA	TRBJ1-5	TGTGCCAGCAGTGATACCCCCCTCGGGAGGCTCAATCAGCCCCAGCATTTT	CASSDTPLGRLNQPQHF
NA	TRBV5-1	NA	TRBJ1-1	TGCGCCAGCAGCCCTCTACAGGGCGCCGAAGCTTTCTTT	CASSPLQGAEAFF
few	TRBV7-7	TRBD2	TRBJ2-1	TGTGCTAGCAGCTTGGAGGCGGGGGGGCGGAATGAGCAGTTCTTC	CASSLEAGGRNEQFF
once	TRBV5-5	NA	TRBJ1-1	TGTGCCAGCAGCTTGAAGGGACAAAGGGGAATGAACACTGAAGCTTTCTTT	CASSLKGQRGMNTEAFF
NA	TRBV4-2	NA	TRBJ2-7	TGTGCCAGCAGCCAGGCGGTCTCCTACGAGCAGTACTTC	CASSQAVSYEQYF
NA	TRBV5-1	NA	TRBJ2-1	TGCGCCAGCAGCTTGGCGGGGTTGGTACACAGAAGCGAATCCTACAATGAGCAGTTCTTC	CASSLAGLVHRSESYNEQFF